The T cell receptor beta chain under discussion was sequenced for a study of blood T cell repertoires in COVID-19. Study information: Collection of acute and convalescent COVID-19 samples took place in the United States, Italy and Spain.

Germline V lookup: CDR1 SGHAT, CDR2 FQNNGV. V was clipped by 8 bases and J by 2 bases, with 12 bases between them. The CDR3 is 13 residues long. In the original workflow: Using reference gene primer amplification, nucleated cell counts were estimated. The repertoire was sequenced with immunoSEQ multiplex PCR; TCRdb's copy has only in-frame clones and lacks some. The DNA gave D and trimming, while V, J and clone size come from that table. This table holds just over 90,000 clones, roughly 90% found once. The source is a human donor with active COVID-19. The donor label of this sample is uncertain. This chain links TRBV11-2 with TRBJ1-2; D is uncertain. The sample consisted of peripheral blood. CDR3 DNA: TGTGCCAGCCGACACCGTTTAAACTATGGCTACACCTTC. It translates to CASRHRLNYGYTF.